What follows are 8 T cell receptor beta chains derived from one specimen sequenced in a study of identifying expanded T cells in peripheral blood. Profiled with immunoSEQ multiplex PCR; TCRdb holds only in-frame clones, not every one. The sample lists tens of thousands of clones; approximately 87% were seen once. Sequenced material: blood. These receptors were collected from a person aged 18 to 69 in good health.

The J gene is TRBJ2-5, the V gene TRBV4-3; TRBD1 aligns across 7 bases. The CDR3 has 15 amino acids. The germline gives CDR1 LGHNA, CDR2 YSLEER. J lost 2 bases, V lost 1 base, and 4 bases had no gene match. The CDR3 DNA sequence: TGCGCCAGCAGCCAAGGAACAGGGGATCAAGAGACCCAGTACTTC. It codes for CASSQGTGDQETQYF.

The rearrangement links TRBV7-9 to TRBJ1-2; D is ambiguous. The germline gives CDR1 SEHNR, CDR2 FQNEAQ (reference sequence). CDR3 length equals 13 residues. V was shortened by 3 bases and J by 2 bases, with 7 bases between the two germline ends. Here the CDR3 reads CASSFLSNYGYTF. In DNA form, the CDR3 reads TGTGCCAGCAGCTTCCTGTCCAACTATGGCTACACCTTC. The complete variable domain, with remaining parts taken from reference TRBV7-9 and TRBJ1-2, reads DTGVSQNPRHKITKRGQNVTFRCDPISEHNRLYWYRQTLGQGPEFLTYFQNEAQLEKSRLLSDRFSAERPKGSFSTLEIQRTEQGDSAMYLCASSFLSNYGYTFGSGTRLTVV.

The CDR3 region has the DNA TGTGCCAGCAGTTTACCCGATTTTACCGGGGAAAAACTGTTTTTT. It is translated as CASSLPDFTGEKLFF. J is TRBJ1-4 and V is TRBV28, with D hard to call. Germline V gives CDR1 MDHEN, CDR2 SYDVKM. V shed 2 bases and J shed 8 bases, with 15 bases lying between them. There are 15 residues in the CDR3.

The chain couples TRBV19 to TRBJ2-1; TRBD1 agrees at 11 bases. The CDR3 is 15 amino acids. With V trimmed by 10 bases and J by 5 bases, 10 bases remained unmatched. Germline CDR1 reads LNHDA; CDR2 reads SQIVND (reference sequence). The chain's CDR3 is CATHPRDRGNNEQFF. CDR3 nucleotides: TGTGCCACACACCCCCGGGACAGGGGGAACAATGAGCAGTTCTTC.

The chain couples TRBV5-1 to TRBJ2-3; D not certain. The V gene lost 4 bases and the J gene lost 6 bases, with 21 bases spanning the gap. This CDR3 is 16 amino acids long. Per the germline V gene, CDR1 is SGHRS and CDR2 is YFSETQ. The chain's CDR3 is CASSLRNQVWSDTQYF. CDR3 coding DNA: TGCGCCAGCAGCCTAAGAAACCAGGTGTGGTCCGATACGCAGTATTTT.

The rearrangement joins TRBV20-1 to TRBJ1-2; D possibly corresponds to TRBD1 (5 bases). This CDR3 has 11 residues. V was pared by 5 bases and J by 9 bases, with 13 bases between. Looked up from germline, CDR1 is DFQATT and CDR2 is SNEGSKA (reference sequence). CDR3 sequence reads: CSAGDQGSYTF. Here the CDR3 DNA reads TGCAGTGCTGGGGACCAAGGGAGCTACACCTTC.

The chain joins TRBV10-3 to TRBJ2-1, with D unresolved. Germline values: CDR1 ENHRY, CDR2 SYGVKD. V lost 6 bases, J lost 5 bases, and 11 bases lay in between. The CDR3 length is 13 residues. The chain's CDR3 is CAIRRVGDNEQFF. CDR3 nucleotides: TGTGCCATCAGGCGAGTAGGAGACAATGAGCAGTTCTTC.

The CDR3 DNA follows: TGCAGCGCCCGCCGGGACGACTCCTATAATTCACCCCTCCACTTT. This encodes CSARRDDSYNSPLHF. The chain recombines TRBV29-1 with TRBJ1-6, with a weak D call TRBD1 (5 bases). Germline loops: CDR1 SQVTM, CDR2 ANQGSEA. CDR3 length: 15 amino acids. Trimming pared 7 bases from V and 0 bases from J, leaving 13 bases between.